The rows below give T cell receptor beta chains drawn from one sample of a study of cytomegalovirus exposure and HLA in healthy donors. Sequenced by immunoSEQ multiplex PCR; TCRdb stores in-frame clones only, minus some. The sample holds about 190,000 clones; roughly three quarters are singletons and the top ten take 1.5% to 2%. The sample taken for sequencing was PBMCs. The receptors shown here come from a woman aged 45 to 65 in good health and CMV-seronegative. Both conserved end residues are part of each CDR3. The D gene is left open where the match is weak. Rows may omit the clone size; those that give it use once, few, many or a size class.

cdr3_length,v_call,clone_size,d_call,j_call,cdr3_aa,cdr3_nt
15,TRBV9,.,.,TRBJ1-4,CASSDGGSYNEKLFF,TGTGCCAGCAGCGACGGGGGAAGTTATAATGAAAAACTGTTTTTT
16,TRBV7-2,.,TRBD1,TRBJ1-1,CASSAGTGDRRTEAFF,TGTGCCAGCAGCGCTGGGACAGGGGACCGGCGCACTGAAGCTTTCTTT
15,TRBV6-5,.,TRBD1,TRBJ2-4,CASSYDRAPLGIQYF,TGTGCCAGCAGTTACGACAGGGCACCTCTGGGCATTCAGTACTTC
14,TRBV7-8,.,TRBD1,TRBJ2-7,CASSHGDRTYEQYF,TGTGCCAGCAGCCATGGGGACAGGACTTACGAGCAGTACTTC
18,TRBV5-1,.,TRBD2,TRBJ2-1,CASSLFPSSGSTCHEQFF,TGCGCCAGCAGCTTGTTCCCTTCTAGCGGGAGTACCTGCCATGAGCAGTTCTTC
14,TRBV7-9,.,.,TRBJ1-2,CASSLVGRIYGYTF,TGTGCCAGCAGCTTAGTCGGCAGGATTTATGGCTACACCTTC
12,TRBV29-1,few,TRBD1,TRBJ1-1,CSVPGQRRKAFF,TGCAGCGTTCCGGGACAGAGACGAAAAGCTTTCTTT
14,TRBV6-6,.,.,TRBJ2-3,CASSRGRGTDTQYF,TGTGCCAGCAGTCGCGGCAGGGGCACAGATACGCAGTATTTT
16,TRBV19,.,.,TRBJ1-5,CASSNARGITNQPQHF,TGTGCCAGTAGTAACGCGAGGGGGATAACAAATCAGCCCCAGCATTTT
15,TRBV6-5,.,TRBD2,TRBJ2-2,CASSLLAGGAGELFF,TGTGCCAGCAGCCTCCTAGCGGGAGGGGCCGGGGAGCTGTTTTTT
15,TRBV11-1,.,TRBD1,TRBJ2-7,CASRRGRGRTYEQYF,TGTGCCAGCCGCCGGGGCAGGGGGCGTACCTACGAGCAGTACTTC
15,TRBV11-3,.,.,TRBJ2-1,CASSNSESYYNEQFF,TGTGCCAGCAGCAACTCTGAGAGTTATTACAATGAGCAGTTCTTC
15,TRBV6-1,.,.,TRBJ1-3,CASSEQAPSGNTIYF,TGTGCCAGCAGTGAACAGGCCCCCTCTGGAAACACCATATATTTT
14,TRBV2,.,.,TRBJ2-2,CASSEKAATGELFF,TGTGCCAGCAGTGAAAAGGCGGCCACCGGGGAGCTGTTTTTT
17,TRBV5-1,.,TRBD2,TRBJ2-1,CASSLRPLAGSGNEQFF,TGCGCCAGCAGCTTGCGACCACTAGCGGGAAGTGGCAATGAGCAGTTCTTC
15,TRBV15,.,.,TRBJ2-7,CATSRPPQGSYEQYF,TGTGCCACCAGCAGACCTCCCCAGGGGTCCTACGAGCAGTACTTC
15,TRBV10-3,.,TRBD1,TRBJ1-3,CAISEGTGYGNTIYF,TGTGCCATCAGTGAGGGGACAGGGTATGGAAACACCATATATTTT
16,TRBV9,.,.,TRBJ1-6,CASSSHGRGFNSPLHF,TGTGCCAGCAGCTCTCACGGGCGGGGGTTTAATTCACCCCTCCACTTT
15,TRBV4-1,.,TRBD1,TRBJ1-4,CASSPPGTGAEKLFF,TGCGCCAGCAGCCCTCCCGGGACAGGGGCTGAAAAACTGTTTTTT
15,TRBV28,.,.,TRBJ2-3,CASSGGTFRTDTQYF,TGTGCCAGCAGTGGCGGGACTTTTCGCACAGATACGCAGTATTTT
15,TRBV4-2,once,TRBD1,TRBJ1-4,CASSEAGTGDGKLFF,TGTGCCAGCTCCGAAGCCGGGACAGGGGATGGAAAACTGTTTTTT
15,TRBV6-5,.,TRBD2,TRBJ2-1,CASSGSGRNYNEQFF,TGTGCCAGCAGCGGCAGCGGGAGGAACTACAATGAGCAGTTCTTC
15,TRBV12-5,.,.,TRBJ1-1,CASGFSAAFYTEAFF,TGTGCTAGTGGTTTCTCAGCGGCGTTTTACACTGAAGCTTTCTTT
15,TRBV7-2,.,TRBD1,TRBJ1-2,CASSPRGGRGLGYTF,TGTGCCAGCAGCCCCAGGGGTGGCAGGGGGTTAGGCTACACCTTC
14,TRBV5-4,.,.,TRBJ1-5,CASSLGGGDQPQHF,TGTGCCAGCAGCTTGGGTGGGGGCGATCAGCCCCAGCATTTT
15,TRBV5-6,few,TRBD1,TRBJ1-1,CASSYMTGVFAEAFF,TGTGCCAGCAGCTATATGACAGGGGTGTTCGCTGAAGCTTTCTTT
14,TRBV7-2,few,TRBD1,TRBJ2-7,CASSLGQGAYEQYF,TGTGCCAGCAGCTTAGGACAGGGGGCCTACGAGCAGTACTTC